This TCR beta chain derives from a study of blood T cell repertoires in COVID-19. In the authors' workflow: Estimated nucleated cell counts came from reference gene primer amplification. The protocol was immunoSEQ multiplex PCR, while the TCRdb copy is restricted to in-frame clones and leaves out a portion. D and trimming come from the DNA, and the V and J calls and clone size come from that table. The sample carries tens of thousands of clones, around 80% recorded once. The TCR was taken from an elderly woman with acute or convalescent COVID-19. The sequencing sample was made of peripheral blood.

CDR3 bases: TGCGCCAGCAGTGAGGGCTTATTGAACACTGAAGCTTTCTTT. Its translation: CASSEGLLNTEAFF. This sequence joins TRBV10-2 and TRBJ1-1; D is unresolved. The CDR3 runs 14 residues. The V gene's germline CDR1 is WSHSY and CDR2 SAAADI. V lost 2 bases to trimming and J lost 0 bases, with 7 bases between them.